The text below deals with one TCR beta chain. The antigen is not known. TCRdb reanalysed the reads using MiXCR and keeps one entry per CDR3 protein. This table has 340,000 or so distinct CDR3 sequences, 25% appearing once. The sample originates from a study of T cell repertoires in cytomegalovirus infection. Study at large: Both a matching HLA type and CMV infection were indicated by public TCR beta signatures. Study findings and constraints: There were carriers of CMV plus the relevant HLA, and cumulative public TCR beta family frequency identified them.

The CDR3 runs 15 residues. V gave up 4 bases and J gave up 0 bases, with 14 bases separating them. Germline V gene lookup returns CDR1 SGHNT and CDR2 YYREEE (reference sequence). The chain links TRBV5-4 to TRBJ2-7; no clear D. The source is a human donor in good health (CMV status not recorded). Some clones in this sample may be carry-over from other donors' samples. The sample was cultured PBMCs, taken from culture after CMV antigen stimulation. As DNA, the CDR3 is TGTGCCAGCAGCGGAAGCACAGCGCTCTCCTACGAGCAGTACTTC. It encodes CASSGSTALSYEQYF.